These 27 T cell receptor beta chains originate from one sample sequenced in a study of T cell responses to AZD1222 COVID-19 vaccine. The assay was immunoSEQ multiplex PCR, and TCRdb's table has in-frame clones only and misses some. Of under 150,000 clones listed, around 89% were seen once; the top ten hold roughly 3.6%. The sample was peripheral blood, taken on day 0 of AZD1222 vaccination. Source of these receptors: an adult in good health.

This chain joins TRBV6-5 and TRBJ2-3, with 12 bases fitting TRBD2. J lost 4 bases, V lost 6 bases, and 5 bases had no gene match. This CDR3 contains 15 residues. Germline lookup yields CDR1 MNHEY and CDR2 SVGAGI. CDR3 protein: CASRMLAGGPDTQYF. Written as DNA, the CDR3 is TGTGCCAGCAGAATGCTAGCGGGGGGGCCAGATACGCAGTATTTT.

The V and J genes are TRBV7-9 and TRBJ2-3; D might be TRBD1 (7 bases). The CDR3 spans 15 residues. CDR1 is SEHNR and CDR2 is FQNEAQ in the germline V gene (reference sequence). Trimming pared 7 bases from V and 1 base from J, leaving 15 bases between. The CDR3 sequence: CASNPDREGTDTQYF. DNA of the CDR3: TGTGCCAGCAACCCTGACAGGGAGGGCACAGATACGCAGTATTTT.

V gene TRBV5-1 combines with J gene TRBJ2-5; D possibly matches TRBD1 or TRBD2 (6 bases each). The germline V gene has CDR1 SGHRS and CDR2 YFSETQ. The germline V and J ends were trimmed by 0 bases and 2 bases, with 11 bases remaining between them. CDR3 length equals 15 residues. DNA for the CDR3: TGCGCCAGCAGCTTGGAATGGGGGGCTCAAGAGACCCAGTACTTC. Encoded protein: CASSLEWGAQETQYF.

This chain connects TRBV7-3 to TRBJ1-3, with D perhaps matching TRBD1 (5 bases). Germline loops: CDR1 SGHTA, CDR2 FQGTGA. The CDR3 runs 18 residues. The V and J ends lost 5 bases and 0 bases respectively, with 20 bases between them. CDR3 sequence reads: CASSPEGAGWGSGNTIYF. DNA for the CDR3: TGTGCCAGCAGCCCCGAAGGGGCAGGGTGGGGCTCTGGAAACACCATATATTTT.

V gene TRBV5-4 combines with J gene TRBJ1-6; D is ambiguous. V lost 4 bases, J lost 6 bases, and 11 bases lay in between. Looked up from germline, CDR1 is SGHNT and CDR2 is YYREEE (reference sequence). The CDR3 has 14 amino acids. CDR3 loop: CASSPREFNSPLHF. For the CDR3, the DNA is TGTGCCAGCAGCCCTAGAGAGTTTAATTCACCCCTCCACTTT.

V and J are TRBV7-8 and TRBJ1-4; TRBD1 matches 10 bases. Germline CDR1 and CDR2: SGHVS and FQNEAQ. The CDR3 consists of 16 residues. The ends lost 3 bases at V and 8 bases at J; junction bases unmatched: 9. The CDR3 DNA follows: TGTGCCAGCAGCTTTGGGGACAGGGGAAGGGGGGAAAAACTGTTTTTT. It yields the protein CASSFGDRGRGEKLFF.

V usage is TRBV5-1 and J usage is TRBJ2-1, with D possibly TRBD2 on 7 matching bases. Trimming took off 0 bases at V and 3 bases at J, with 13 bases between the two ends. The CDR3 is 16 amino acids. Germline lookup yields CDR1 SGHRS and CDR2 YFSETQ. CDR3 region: CASSLGGGGDYNEQFF. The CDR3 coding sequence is TGCGCCAGCAGCTTGGGGGGCGGGGGCGACTACAATGAGCAGTTCTTC.

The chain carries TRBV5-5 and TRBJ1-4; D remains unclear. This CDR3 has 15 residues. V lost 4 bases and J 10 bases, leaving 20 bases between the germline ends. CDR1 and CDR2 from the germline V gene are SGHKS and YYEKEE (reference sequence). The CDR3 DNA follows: TGTGCCAGCAGCCGCCCCGGACGGGGAGAAGGAAAACTGTTTTTT. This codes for CASSRPGRGEGKLFF.

CDR3 DNA: TGTGCCAGCAGCTTAGTAGAGCCCTCCGGGGGCGGCTATGGCTACACCTTC. Translated, it gives CASSLVEPSGGGYGYTF. V gene TRBV7-2 combines with J gene TRBJ1-2; TRBD1 might be the D (6 bases). Trimming removed 1 base at V and 4 bases at J, with 19 bases between. Per the germline V gene, CDR1 is SGHTA and CDR2 is FQGNSA. The CDR3 runs 17 residues.

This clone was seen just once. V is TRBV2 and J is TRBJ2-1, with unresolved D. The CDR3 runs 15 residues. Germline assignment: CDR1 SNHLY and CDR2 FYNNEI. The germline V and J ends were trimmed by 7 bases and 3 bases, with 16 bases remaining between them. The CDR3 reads CASILQSAGYNEQFF. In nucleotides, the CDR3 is TGTGCCAGCATTCTACAGTCCGCCGGCTACAATGAGCAGTTCTTC.

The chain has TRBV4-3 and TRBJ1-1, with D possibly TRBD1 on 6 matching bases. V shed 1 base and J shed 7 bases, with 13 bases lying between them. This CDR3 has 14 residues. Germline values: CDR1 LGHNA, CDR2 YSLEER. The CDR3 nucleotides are TGCGCCAGCAGCCAAGCACAGGGTTTGGGTGAAGCTTTCTTT. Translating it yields CASSQAQGLGEAFF.

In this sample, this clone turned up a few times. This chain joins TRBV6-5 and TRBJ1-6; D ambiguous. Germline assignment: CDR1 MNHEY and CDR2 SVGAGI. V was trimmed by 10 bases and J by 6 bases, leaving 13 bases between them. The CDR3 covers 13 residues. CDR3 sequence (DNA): TGTGCCACCCACAGAGTATTTAATTCACCCCTCCACTTT. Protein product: CATHRVFNSPLHF.

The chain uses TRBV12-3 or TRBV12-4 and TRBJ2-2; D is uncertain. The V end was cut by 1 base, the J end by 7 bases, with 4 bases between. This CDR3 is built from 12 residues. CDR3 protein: CASSLEYGELFF. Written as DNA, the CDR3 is TGTGCCAGCAGTTTAGAGTACGGGGAGCTGTTTTTT.

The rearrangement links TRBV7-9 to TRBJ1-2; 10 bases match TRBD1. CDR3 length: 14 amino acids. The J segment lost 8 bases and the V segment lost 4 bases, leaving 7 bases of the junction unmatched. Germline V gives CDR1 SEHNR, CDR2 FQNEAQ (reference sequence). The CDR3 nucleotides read TGTGCCAGCAGCTCAACCGGGACAGGGGCCGGCTACACCTTC. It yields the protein CASSSTGTGAGYTF.

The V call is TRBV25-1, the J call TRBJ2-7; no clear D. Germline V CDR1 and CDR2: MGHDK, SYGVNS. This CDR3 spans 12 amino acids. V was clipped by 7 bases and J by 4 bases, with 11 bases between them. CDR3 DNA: TGTGCCAGCACCTTAGGTCCTTACGAGCAGTACTTC. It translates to CASTLGPYEQYF.

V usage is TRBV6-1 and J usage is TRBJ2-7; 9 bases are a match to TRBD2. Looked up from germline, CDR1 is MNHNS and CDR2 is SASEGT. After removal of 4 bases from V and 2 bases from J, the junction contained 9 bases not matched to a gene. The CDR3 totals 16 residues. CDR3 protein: CASSGMISGGPYEQYF. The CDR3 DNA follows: TGTGCCAGCAGTGGCATGATTAGCGGGGGTCCCTACGAGCAGTACTTC.

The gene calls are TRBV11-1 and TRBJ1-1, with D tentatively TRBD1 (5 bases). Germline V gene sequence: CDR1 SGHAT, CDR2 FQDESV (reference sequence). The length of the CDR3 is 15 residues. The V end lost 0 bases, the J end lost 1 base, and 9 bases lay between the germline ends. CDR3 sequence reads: CASSLAGPTNTEAFF. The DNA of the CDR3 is TGTGCCAGCAGCTTAGCGGGACCCACGAACACTGAAGCTTTCTTT.

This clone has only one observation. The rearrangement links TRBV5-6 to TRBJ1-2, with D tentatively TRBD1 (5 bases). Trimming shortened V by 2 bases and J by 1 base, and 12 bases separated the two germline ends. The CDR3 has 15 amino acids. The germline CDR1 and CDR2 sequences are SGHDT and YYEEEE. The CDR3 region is CASSFFQGNNYGYTF. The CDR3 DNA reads TGTGCCAGCAGCTTCTTCCAGGGCAATAACTATGGCTACACCTTC.

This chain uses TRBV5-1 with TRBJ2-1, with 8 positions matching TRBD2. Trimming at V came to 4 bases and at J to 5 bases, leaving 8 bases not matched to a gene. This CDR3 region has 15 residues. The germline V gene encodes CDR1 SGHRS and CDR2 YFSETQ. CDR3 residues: CASSMGLETHNEQFF. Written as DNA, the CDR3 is TGCGCCAGCAGCATGGGACTAGAGACCCACAATGAGCAGTTCTTC. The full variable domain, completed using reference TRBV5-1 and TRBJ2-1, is KAGVTQTPRYLIKTRGQQVTLSCSPISGHRSVSWYQQTPGQGLQFLFEYFSETQRNKGNFPGRFSGRQFSNSRSEMNVSTLELGDSALYLCASSMGLETHNEQFFGPGTRLTVL.

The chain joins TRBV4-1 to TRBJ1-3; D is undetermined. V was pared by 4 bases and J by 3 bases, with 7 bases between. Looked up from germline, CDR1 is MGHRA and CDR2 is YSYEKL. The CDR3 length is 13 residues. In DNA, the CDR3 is TGCGCCAGCAGCCCCGGAATTGGAAACACCATATATTTT. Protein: CASSPGIGNTIYF.

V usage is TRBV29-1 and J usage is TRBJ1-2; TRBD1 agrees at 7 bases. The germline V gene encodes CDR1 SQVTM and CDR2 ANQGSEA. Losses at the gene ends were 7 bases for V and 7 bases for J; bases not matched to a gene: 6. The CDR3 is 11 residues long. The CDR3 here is CSAEGGSGYTF. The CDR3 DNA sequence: TGCAGCGCCGAAGGGGGCTCTGGCTACACCTTC.

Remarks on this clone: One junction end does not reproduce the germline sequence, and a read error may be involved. The CDR3 protein is CASSETGAGNNEAFF. The CDR3, as DNA: TGTGCCAGCAGTGAAACGGGGGCGGGGAACAATGAAGCTTTCTTT. The rearrangement uses TRBV2 and TRBJ1-1, with TRBD1 as a possible D gene (6 bases). This CDR3 spans 15 amino acids. The germline V gene encodes CDR1 SNHLY and CDR2 FYNNEI.

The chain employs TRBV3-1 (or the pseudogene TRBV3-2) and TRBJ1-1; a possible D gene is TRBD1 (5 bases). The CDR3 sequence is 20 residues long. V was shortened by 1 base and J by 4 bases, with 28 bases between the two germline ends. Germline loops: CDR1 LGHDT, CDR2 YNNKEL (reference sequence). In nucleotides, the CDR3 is TGTGCCAGCAGCCAAGTTCCATCAGGCGTAGGGGCAGCCTGGGGCACTGAAGCTTTCTTT. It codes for CASSQVPSGVGAAWGTEAFF.

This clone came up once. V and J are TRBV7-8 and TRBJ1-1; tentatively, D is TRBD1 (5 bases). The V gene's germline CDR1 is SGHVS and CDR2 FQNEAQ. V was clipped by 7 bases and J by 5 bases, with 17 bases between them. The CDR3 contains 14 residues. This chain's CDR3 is CASTGTHLGTEAFF. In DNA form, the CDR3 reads TGTGCCAGCACAGGGACGCATTTGGGAACTGAAGCTTTCTTT.

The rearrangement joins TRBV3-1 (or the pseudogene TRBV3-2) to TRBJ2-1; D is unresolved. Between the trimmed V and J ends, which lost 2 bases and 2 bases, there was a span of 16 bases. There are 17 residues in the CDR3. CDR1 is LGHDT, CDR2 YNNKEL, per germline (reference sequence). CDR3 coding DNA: TGTGCCAGCAGCCAACGATTGGGCGTGGCCGCCTACAATGAGCAGTTCTTC. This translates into CASSQRLGVAAYNEQFF.

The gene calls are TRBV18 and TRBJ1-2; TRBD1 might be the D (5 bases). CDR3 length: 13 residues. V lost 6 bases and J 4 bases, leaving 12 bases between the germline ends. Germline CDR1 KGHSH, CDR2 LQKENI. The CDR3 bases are TGTGCCAGCTCGGATGTTGGGGGCTATGGCTACACCTTC. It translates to CASSDVGGYGYTF.

The CDR3, as DNA: TGTGCCAGCAGCGTCGGAAACACTTGGGCCGGTGGGGGCTACACCTTC. Protein sequence: CASSVGNTWAGGGYTF. This chain uses TRBV7-2 with TRBJ1-2; D gene uncertain. Germline V gene lookup returns CDR1 SGHTA and CDR2 FQGNSA. Trimming shortened V by 5 bases and J by 8 bases, and 24 bases separated the two germline ends. This CDR3 contains 16 residues.